The 13 T cell receptor beta chains given below trace back to one sample, sequenced in a study of T cell changes during pregnancy in multiple sclerosis (dated by TCRdb to between 2018 and 2021). To prepare the library, the immunoSEQ multiplex PCR assay was applied. This immuneACCESS table, as held by TCRdb, lists in-frame sequences with V and J called but not all clones. Of the missing ones, under half trace to an unresolved V gene in checked studies; the others have no known cause. This sample has about 47,000 clones in its table, and 85% to 90% of those were observed once. The top ten hold about 2% of the sample. This material consisted of peripheral blood, taken in the first trimester of pregnancy. These receptors were taken from a female donor with multiple sclerosis, enrolled in a pregnancy study.

The V and J genes are TRBV11-2 and TRBJ2-5; D ambiguous. The CDR3 is 16 amino acids. Germline-derived CDR1 and CDR2 are SGHAT and FQNNGV. V was shortened by 5 bases and J by 0 bases, with 16 bases between the two germline ends. The DNA for the CDR3 is TGTGCCAGCAGCCATATACGACACCCGTACCAAGAGACCCAGTACTTC. It specifies CASSHIRHPYQETQYF.

The V gene is TRBV5-1, the J gene TRBJ2-3, with 14 bases matching TRBD2. Germline CDR1 reads SGHRS; CDR2 reads YFSETQ. CDR3 length: 16 residues. Germline trimming cut 7 bases from V and 6 bases from J; bases unmatched to any gene: 10. This chain's CDR3 is CASLLGLAGARDTQYF. CDR3 DNA: TGCGCCAGCTTACTGGGACTAGCGGGGGCACGGGATACGCAGTATTTT. Full variable domain (missing parts from reference TRBV5-1 and TRBJ2-3): KAGVTQTPRYLIKTRGQQVTLSCSPISGHRSVSWYQQTPGQGLQFLFEYFSETQRNKGNFPGRFSGRQFSNSRSEMNVSTLELGDSALYLCASLLGLAGARDTQYFGPGTRLTVL.

In this sample, this clone turned up once. The rearrangement joins TRBV7-3 to TRBJ2-5, with D possibly TRBD2 on 5 matching bases. CDR3 length: 16 amino acids. From germline, CDR1 is SGHTA and CDR2 FQGTGA. V was pared by 5 bases and J by 5 bases, with 21 bases between. The CDR3, as DNA: TGTGCCAGCAGCCCCGGGCTAGCCCCCGTCAGGGAGACCCAGTACTTC. It is translated as CASSPGLAPVRETQYF.

The CDR3 DNA sequence: TGCGCCAGCAGCCAAGATTGGGCAGACTCTGGGGCCAACGTCCTGACTTTC. The encoded protein is CASSQDWADSGANVLTF. The genes are TRBV4-1 and TRBJ2-6; the D is unclear. The CDR3 contains 17 residues. V was cut by 0 bases and J by 0 bases, with 9 bases left in between. The V gene's germline CDR1 is MGHRA and CDR2 YSYEKL.

This clone was seen only once. The V call is TRBV5-1, the J call TRBJ1-1, with a tentative D call TRBD1 (5 bases). V gave up 6 bases and J gave up 1 base, with 10 bases separating them. Germline assignment: CDR1 SGHRS and CDR2 YFSETQ. There are 13 residues in the CDR3. The CDR3 here is CASMEGPNTEAFF. DNA for the CDR3: TGCGCCAGCATGGAGGGGCCGAACACTGAAGCTTTCTTT.

V gene TRBV18 combines with J gene TRBJ1-5; D is unclear. Germline CDR1 and CDR2: KGHSH and LQKENI. CDR3 size: 15 residues. V lost 6 bases to trimming and J lost 6 bases, with 18 bases between them. The CDR3 coding sequence is TGTGCCAGCTCGGACGGGTGGAGGGAGGGTCAGCCCCAGCATTTT. Translation gives CASSDGWREGQPQHF.

This clone was counted once. The chain carries TRBV4-1 and TRBJ1-1; D remains unclear. CDR3 size: 15 residues. Per germline, CDR1 MGHRA and CDR2 YSYEKL. The germline V and J ends were trimmed by 0 bases and 0 bases, with 8 bases remaining between them. This CDR3 is CASSQDGDLNTEAFF. The CDR3 DNA reads TGCGCCAGCAGCCAAGACGGAGACCTGAACACTGAAGCTTTCTTT.

This chain joins TRBV5-1 and TRBJ2-1; 11 nucleotides agree with TRBD2. V lost 1 base and J lost 8; bases outside the gene matches: 8. Germline CDR1 SGHRS, CDR2 YFSETQ. The CDR3 sequence is 16 residues long. The CDR3: CASSLYSGGAADEQFF. As DNA, the CDR3 is TGCGCCAGCAGCTTGTATAGCGGGGGGGCCGCGGATGAGCAGTTCTTC.

CDR3: CASRRGLAGGPNGELFF. CDR3 nucleotide sequence: TGTGCCAGCAGACGAGGACTAGCGGGGGGGCCTAATGGGGAGCTGTTTTTT. This chain uses TRBV2 with TRBJ2-2, with 15 positions matching TRBD2. CDR1 and CDR2 (germline): SNHLY, FYNNEI. There are 17 residues in the CDR3. V was clipped by 6 bases and J by 8 bases; unmatched bases: 10.

The chain is built from TRBV7-2 and TRBJ1-5; D remains unclear. CDR1 and CDR2 from the germline V gene are SGHTA and FQGNSA. V was cut by 5 bases and J by 6 bases, with 11 bases left in between. CDR3 length equals 13 residues. CDR3 residues: CASSGEVGQPQHF. CDR3 nucleotides: TGTGCCAGCAGCGGGGAGGTGGGTCAGCCCCAGCATTTT.

The chain has TRBV4-1 and TRBJ2-5; D uncertain. The V end was cut by 1 base, the J end by 2 bases, with 8 bases between. CDR3 size: 14 residues. Germline V lookup: CDR1 MGHRA, CDR2 YSYEKL. CDR3 residues: CASSQVYSQETQYF. CDR3 nucleotide sequence: TGCGCCAGCAGCCAAGTATACAGTCAAGAGACCCAGTACTTC.

The chain recombines TRBV7-3 with TRBJ2-3, with 10 bases matching TRBD1. There are 16 residues in the CDR3. From germline, CDR1 is SGHTA and CDR2 FQGTGA. V gave up 3 bases and J gave up 0 bases; unmatched junction bases: 3. CDR3 DNA: TGTGCCAGCAGCTTGGGGACAGGGGCTAGCACAGATACGCAGTATTTT. Protein sequence: CASSLGTGASTDTQYF.

V usage is TRBV19 and J usage is TRBJ1-1; 7 bases match TRBD1. This CDR3 is 15 amino acids long. Unmatched junction bases numbered 10, after V lost 2 bases and J lost 7 bases. Germline V CDR1 and CDR2: LNHDA, SQIVND (reference sequence). This CDR3 is CASSIRDSGSYEAFF. The DNA of the CDR3 is TGTGCCAGTAGTATAAGGGACAGTGGGAGTTATGAAGCTTTCTTT.